Reported below is one TCR beta chain. This specimen comes from a study of shared clonotypes between healthy human individuals. Study summary: Plates per donor: three CD4 naive, three CD4 memory, two CD8 naive, one CD8 memory.

The ends were cut back, 3 bases at V and 2 bases at J, with 16 bases in the middle. Germline CDR1 LNHNV, CDR2 YYDKDF (reference sequence). This CDR3 comprises 16 residues. CD45RO negativity and positive selection for CCR7 defined naive CD8 cells, a population that excluded terminally differentiated effector memory CD45RA+ cells. Genomic DNA of every subset was divided equally among multiple immunoSEQ plates. Using 200 ng DNA, roughly 33,000 T cell genomes, the sorted-subset replicate PCRs were run. Clones were read by immunoSEQ multiplex PCR, and TCRdb kept only the in-frame ones, dropping some. Of about 2.2 million clones detected, 90% to 95% appear once; the ten largest clones hold roughly 1.7%.

The sequence was collected from a man aged 18-30 years in good health. Some clones in this sample may be carry-over from other donors' samples. Sequencing was carried out using naive CD8+ T cells from PBMCs. The gene calls are TRBV15 and TRBJ1-1, with a weak D call TRBD1 (5 bases). CDR3 coding DNA: TGTGCCACCAGCAGGGAACAAGTTAGGGGTAACACTGAAGCTTTCTTT. Amino acid sequence: CATSREQVRGNTEAFF.